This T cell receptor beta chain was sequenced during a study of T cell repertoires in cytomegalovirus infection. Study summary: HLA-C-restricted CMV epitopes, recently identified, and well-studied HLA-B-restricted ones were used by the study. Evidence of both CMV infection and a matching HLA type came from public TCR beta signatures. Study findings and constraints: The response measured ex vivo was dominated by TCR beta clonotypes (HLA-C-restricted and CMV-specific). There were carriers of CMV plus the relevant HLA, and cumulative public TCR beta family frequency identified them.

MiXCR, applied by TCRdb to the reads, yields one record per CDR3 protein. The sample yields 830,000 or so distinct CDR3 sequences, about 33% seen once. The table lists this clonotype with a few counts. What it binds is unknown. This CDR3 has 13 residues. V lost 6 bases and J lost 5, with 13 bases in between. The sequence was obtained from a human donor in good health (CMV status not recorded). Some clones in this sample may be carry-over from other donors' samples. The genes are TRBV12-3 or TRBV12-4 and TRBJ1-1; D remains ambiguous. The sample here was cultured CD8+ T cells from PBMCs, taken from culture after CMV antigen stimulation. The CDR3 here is CASSMRGLTEAFF. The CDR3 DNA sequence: TGTGCCAGCAGCATGCGGGGATTGACTGAAGCTTTCTTT.